Sequencing of this T cell receptor beta chain was carried out in a study of T-cell memory formation after mild COVID-19. Study-level background: TCR clusters largely stayed donor specific.

The J segment lost 4 bases and the V segment lost 5 bases, leaving 11 bases of the junction unmatched. The germline gives CDR1 SEHNR, CDR2 FQNEAQ (reference sequence). The CDR3 covers 17 residues. Study-level points and caveats: Clones contracting over day 15 to 85 were CD4/CD8 balanced, with later expanders leaning CD4+.

TCR alpha and TCR beta cDNA libraries carrying sample barcodes and UMIs were produced by 5'RACE using constant-segment primers. One entry per CDR3 protein, called by TCRdb with MiXCR from the 5' RACE reads. The sample has about 620,000 distinct CDR3 sequences; about a sixth are singletons. A few counts support this clonotype. Its antigen remains unidentified. The chain recombines TRBV7-9 with TRBJ2-3, with 11 positions matching TRBD2. The sequence came from an adult woman who had mild COVID-19 (a few samples of this study predate the infection). Cell type and time point are not known. The material sequenced was PBMCs or a T cell subset sorted from them (not recorded which). CDR3 bases: TGTGCCAGCAGCGCGGGCCTAGCGGGGGGTCGCGCAGATACGCAGTATTTT. Translated, it gives CASSAGLAGGRADTQYF. The variable domain in full, with the rest retrieved from reference TRBV7-9 and TRBJ2-3, is DTGVSQNPRHKITKRGQNVTFRCDPISEHNRLYWYRQTLGQGPEFLTYFQNEAQLEKSRLLSDRFSAERPKGSFSTLEIQRTEQGDSAMYLCASSAGLAGGRADTQYFGPGTRLTVL.